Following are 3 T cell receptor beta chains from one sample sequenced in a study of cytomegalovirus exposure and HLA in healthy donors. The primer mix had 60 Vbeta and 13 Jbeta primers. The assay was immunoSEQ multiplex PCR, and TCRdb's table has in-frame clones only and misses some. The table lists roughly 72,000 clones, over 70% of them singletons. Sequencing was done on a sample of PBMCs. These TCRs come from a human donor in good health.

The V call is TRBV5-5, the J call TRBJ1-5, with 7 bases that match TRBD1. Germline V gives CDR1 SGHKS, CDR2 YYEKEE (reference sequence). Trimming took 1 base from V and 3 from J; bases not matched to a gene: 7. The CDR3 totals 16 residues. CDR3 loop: CASSLHGTALNQPQHF. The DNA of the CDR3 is TGTGCCAGCAGCTTGCACGGGACAGCACTCAATCAGCCCCAGCATTTT. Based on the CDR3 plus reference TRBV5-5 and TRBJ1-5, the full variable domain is DAGVTQSPTHLIKTRGQQVTLRCSPISGHKSVSWYQQVLGQGPQFIFQYYEKEERGRGNFPDRFSARQFPNYSSELNVNALLLGDSALYLCASSLHGTALNQPQHFGDGTRLSIL.

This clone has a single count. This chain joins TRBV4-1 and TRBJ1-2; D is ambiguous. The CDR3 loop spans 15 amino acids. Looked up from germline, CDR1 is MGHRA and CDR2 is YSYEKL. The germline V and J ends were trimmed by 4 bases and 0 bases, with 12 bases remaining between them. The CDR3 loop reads CASSPTGSSNYGYTF. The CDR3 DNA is TGCGCCAGCAGCCCTACGGGGTCTTCTAACTATGGCTACACCTTC.

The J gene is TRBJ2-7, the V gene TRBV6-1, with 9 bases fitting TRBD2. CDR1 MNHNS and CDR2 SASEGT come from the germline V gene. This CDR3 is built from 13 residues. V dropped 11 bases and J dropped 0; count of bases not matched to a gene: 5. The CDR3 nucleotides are TGTGCCTGCCGGACTAGCGCCTCCTACGAGCAGTACTTC. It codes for CACRTSASYEQYF.